This T cell receptor (beta chain) emerged from a study of CD8 T cells in ankylosing spondylitis. The study, taken as a whole, reports: There was a TCR beta motif, made of 7 to 9 highly homologous variants, that appeared characteristic of ankylosing spondylitis blood. Reported data indicate significant enrichment of disease-linked clones within matched ankylosing spondylitis synovial fluid.

As the method for making TCR beta libraries, quantitative 5'-RACE with molecular barcodes was used. TCRdb redid the calling of the 5' RACE reads with MiXCR, one entry per CDR3 protein. The sample contains under 250,000 distinct CDR3 sequences, roughly 32% of which appear only once. A remark on this clonotype: The target antigen is unknown.

Germline V CDR1 and CDR2: DFQATT, SNEGSKA (reference sequence). Trimming pared 1 base from V and 3 bases from J, leaving 21 bases between. CDR3 length: 17 amino acids. Sequencing used blood, either unsorted or a sorted T cell fraction (not recorded which). The source is a male donor with ankylosing spondylitis or in good health (not recorded which). This chain joins TRBV20-1 and TRBJ2-5, with D maybe TRBD1 (6 bases). CDR3 DNA: TGCAGTGCTAGAGGAGACCTATTAGGGGGAAGGGAAGAGACCCAGTACTTC. Protein product: CSARGDLLGGREETQYF.